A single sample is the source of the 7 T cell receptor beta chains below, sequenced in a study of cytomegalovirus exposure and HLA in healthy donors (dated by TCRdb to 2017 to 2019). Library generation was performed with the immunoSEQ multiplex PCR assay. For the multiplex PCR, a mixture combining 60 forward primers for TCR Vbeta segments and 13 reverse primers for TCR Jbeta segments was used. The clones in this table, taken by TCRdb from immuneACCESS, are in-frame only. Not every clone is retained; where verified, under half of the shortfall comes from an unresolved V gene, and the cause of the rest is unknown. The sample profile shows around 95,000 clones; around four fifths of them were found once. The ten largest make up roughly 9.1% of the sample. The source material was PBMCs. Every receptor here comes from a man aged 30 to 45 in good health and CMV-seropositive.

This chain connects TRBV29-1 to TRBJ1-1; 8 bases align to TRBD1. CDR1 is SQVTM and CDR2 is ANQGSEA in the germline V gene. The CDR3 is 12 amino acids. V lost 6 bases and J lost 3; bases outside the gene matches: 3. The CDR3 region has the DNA TGCAGCGTACCGGACAGGGACACTGAAGCTTTCTTT. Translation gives CSVPDRDTEAFF.

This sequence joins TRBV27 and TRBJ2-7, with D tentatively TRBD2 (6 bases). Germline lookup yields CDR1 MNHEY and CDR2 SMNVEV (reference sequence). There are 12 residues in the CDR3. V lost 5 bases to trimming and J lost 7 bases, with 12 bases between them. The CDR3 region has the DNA TGTGCCAGCAGTCGAAGGGCGGGAGAGCAGTACTTC. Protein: CASSRRAGEQYF.

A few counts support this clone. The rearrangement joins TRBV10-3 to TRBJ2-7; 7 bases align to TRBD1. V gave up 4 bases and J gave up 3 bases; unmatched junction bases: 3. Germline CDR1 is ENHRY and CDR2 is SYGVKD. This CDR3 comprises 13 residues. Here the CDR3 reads CAISGQGNYEQYF. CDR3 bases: TGTGCCATCAGTGGACAGGGTAACTACGAGCAGTACTTC.

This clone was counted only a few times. The CDR3 DNA reads TGCGCCAGCAGCCAGGGACAGGGGGCCAGCGATACGCAGTATTTT. Translated: CASSQGQGASDTQYF. V is TRBV4-1 and J is TRBJ2-3; 12 nucleotides line up with TRBD1. This CDR3 comprises 15 residues. Germline trimming cut 3 bases from V and 6 bases from J; bases unmatched to any gene: 4. Germline V gives CDR1 MGHRA, CDR2 YSYEKL.

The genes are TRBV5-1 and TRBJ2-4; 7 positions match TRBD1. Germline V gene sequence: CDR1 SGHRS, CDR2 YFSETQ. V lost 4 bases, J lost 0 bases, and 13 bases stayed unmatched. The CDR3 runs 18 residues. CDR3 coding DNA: TGCGCCAGCAGCCCAAGCTCAACAGGGGCGGTAGCCAAAAACATTCAGTACTTC. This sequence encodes CASSPSSTGAVAKNIQYF.

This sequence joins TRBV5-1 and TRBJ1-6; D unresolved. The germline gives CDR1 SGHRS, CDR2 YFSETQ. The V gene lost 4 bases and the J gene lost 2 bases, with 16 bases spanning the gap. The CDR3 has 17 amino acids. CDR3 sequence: CASSRQESAPYNSPLHF. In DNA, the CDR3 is TGCGCCAGCAGCAGACAAGAAAGTGCCCCCTATAATTCACCCCTCCACTTT.

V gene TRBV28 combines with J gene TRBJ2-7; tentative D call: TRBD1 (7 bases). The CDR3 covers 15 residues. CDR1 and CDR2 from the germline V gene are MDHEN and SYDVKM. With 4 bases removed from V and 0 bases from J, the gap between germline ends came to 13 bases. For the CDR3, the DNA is TGTGCCAGCAGTTCACCAGGGGGGCTCTCCTACGAGCAGTACTTC. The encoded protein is CASSSPGGLSYEQYF. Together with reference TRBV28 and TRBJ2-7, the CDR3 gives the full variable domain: DVKVTQSSRYLVKRTGEKVFLECVQDMDHENMFWYRQDPGLGLRLIYFSYDVKMKEKGDIPEGYSVSREKKERFSLILESASTNQTSMYLCASSSPGGLSYEQYFGPGTRLTVT.